Here is one T cell receptor (beta chain) with its context. Libraries were prepared by immunoSEQ multiplex PCR; TCRdb keeps only in-frame clonotypes and omits some of them. The data contain 160,000 or so clones, around 90% of them singletons. This entry comes from a study of control samples from healthy donors and cancer patients. The germline CDR1 and CDR2 sequences are MDHEN and SYDVKM. The CDR3 spans 15 residues. Trimming stripped 3 bases from V and 3 bases from J, with 14 bases between. Sequencing input: blood. The chain recombines TRBV28 with TRBJ1-2; tentative D call: TRBD1 (6 bases). The clonotype was recovered from a woman aged 25 to 45 in good health. CDR3 region: CASSFNRADHYGYTF. The CDR3 nucleotides read TGTGCCAGCAGTTTTAACAGGGCCGATCACTATGGCTACACCTTC.